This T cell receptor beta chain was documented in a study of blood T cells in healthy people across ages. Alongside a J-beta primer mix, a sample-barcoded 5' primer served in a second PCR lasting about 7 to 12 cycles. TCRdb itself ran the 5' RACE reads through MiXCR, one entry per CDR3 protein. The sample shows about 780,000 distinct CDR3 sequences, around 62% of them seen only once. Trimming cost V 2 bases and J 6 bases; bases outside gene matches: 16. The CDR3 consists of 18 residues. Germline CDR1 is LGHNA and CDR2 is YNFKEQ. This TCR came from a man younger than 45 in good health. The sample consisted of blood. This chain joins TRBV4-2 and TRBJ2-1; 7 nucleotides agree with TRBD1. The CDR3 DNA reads TGTGCCAGCAGCCAATCAGGAAAAGGGGGCGCCGCGGGCAATGAGCAGTTCTTC. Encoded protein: CASSQSGKGGAAGNEQFF.